The 8 T cell receptor beta chains listed next were all sequenced from one sample in a study of T cells in Graves' hyperthyroidism and ophthalmopathy. RNA transcripts yielded amplified TCR beta CDR3 regions. The study used the HTBI primer set for a first-round RT-PCR of the TCR CDR3. TCRdb re-called the multiplex PCR reads with MiXCR, one entry per CDR3 protein. Of fewer than 700,000 distinct CDR3 sequences listed, 15% to 20% are singletons. Sequences were obtained from blood. The receptors shown here come from a woman aged 18 to 35 with Graves' ophthalmopathy.

In this sample, this clonotype turned up a few times. This chain joins TRBV7-2 and TRBJ2-2; tentatively, D is TRBD1 (5 bases). CDR3 length equals 14 residues. The germline V and J ends were trimmed by 1 base and 7 bases, with 10 bases remaining between them. Germline CDR1 is SGHTA and CDR2 is FQGNSA. The chain's CDR3 is CASSLEGVDGELFF. The CDR3 DNA is TGTGCCAGCAGCTTAGAAGGGGTTGACGGGGAGCTGTTTTTT.

This clonotype was detected many times. The chain joins TRBV11-2 to TRBJ2-7; D unresolved. The CDR3 is 13 amino acids. CDR1 is SGHAT, CDR2 FQNNGV, per germline. The V end lost 4 bases, the J end lost 4 bases, and 11 bases lay between the germline ends. The CDR3 region is CASSSEQWYEQYF. Here the CDR3 DNA reads TGTGCCAGCAGCTCCGAGCAGTGGTACGAGCAGTACTTC.

This clonotype occurred a few times. The chain couples TRBV3-1 to TRBJ2-3; D not certain. V lost 0 bases, J lost 7 bases, and 5 bases lay in between. This CDR3 has 12 amino acids. In germline, CDR1 is LGHDT, CDR2 YNNKEL (reference sequence). The CDR3 DNA is TGTGCCAGCAGCCAAGATCGGTATACGCAGTATTTT. It encodes CASSQDRYTQYF.

Only a few counts were recorded for this clonotype. The chain is built from TRBV20-1 and TRBJ2-5, with TRBD1 matching 8 bases. This CDR3 spans 14 amino acids. Trimming cost V 6 bases and J 3 bases; bases outside gene matches: 9. CDR1 is DFQATT, CDR2 SNEGSKA, per germline (reference sequence). CDR3 protein: CSAITGTGKETQYF. In nucleotides, the CDR3 is TGCAGTGCGATAACCGGGACAGGAAAAGAGACCCAGTACTTC.

The rearrangement links TRBV6-5 to TRBJ2-1; 10 bases are shared with TRBD1. This CDR3 is built from 16 residues. J lost 3 bases, V lost 0 bases, and 2 bases had no gene match. Looked up from germline, CDR1 is MNHEY and CDR2 is SVGAGI. The CDR3 coding sequence is TGTGCCAGCAGTTACTCTGGGACAGGGGTCTACAATGAGCAGTTCTTC. Residues: CASSYSGTGVYNEQFF.

Only a few counts were recorded for this clonotype. V usage is TRBV3-1 and J usage is TRBJ1-1, with D perhaps matching TRBD1 (6 bases). CDR3 length: 14 amino acids. Trimming shortened V by 6 bases and J by 1 base, and 12 bases separated the two germline ends. CDR1 and CDR2 from the germline V gene are LGHDT and YNNKEL (reference sequence). CDR3 DNA sequence: TGTGCCAGCAGACTCGGGGGACAGAACACTGAAGCTTTCTTT. Encoded protein: CASRLGGQNTEAFF.

The chain links TRBV3-1 to TRBJ2-1; the D gene is possibly TRBD2 (5 bases). The V end was cut by 3 bases, the J end by 9 bases, with 12 bases between. Germline CDR1 and CDR2: LGHDT and YNNKEL (reference sequence). The CDR3 loop spans 13 amino acids. Here the CDR3 DNA reads TGTGCCAGCAGCCACGACTATAAGGGTGAGCAGTTCTTC. Protein product: CASSHDYKGEQFF.

Note on this clonotype: Its ends do not fully match the called genes, so a read error is possible. The chain uses TRBV28 and TRBJ1-6; D perhaps matches TRBD1 (6 bases). Germline V CDR1 and CDR2: MDHEN, SYDVKM. CDR3 length: 16 residues. In DNA form, the CDR3 reads TGTGCCAGCAGTCCGACCAGACAGGCGGGGAATTCACCCTTCCACTTT. This encodes CASSPTRQAGNSPFHF. The full variable domain, in which reference TRBV28 and TRBJ1-6 provide the parts outside the CDR3, is DVKVTQSSRYLVKRTGEKVFLECVQDMDHENMFWYRQDPGLGLRLIYFSYDVKMKEKGDIPEGYSVSREKKERFSLILESASTNQTSMYLCASSPTRQAGNSPFHFGNGTRLTVT.